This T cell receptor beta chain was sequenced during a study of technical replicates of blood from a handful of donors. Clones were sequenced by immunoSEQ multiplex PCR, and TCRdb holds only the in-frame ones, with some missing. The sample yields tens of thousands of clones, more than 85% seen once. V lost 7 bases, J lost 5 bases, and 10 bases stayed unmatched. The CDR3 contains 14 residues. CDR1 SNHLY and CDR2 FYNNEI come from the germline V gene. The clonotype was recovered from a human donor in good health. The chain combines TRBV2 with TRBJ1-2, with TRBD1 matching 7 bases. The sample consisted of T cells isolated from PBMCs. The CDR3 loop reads CASTANPGGYGYTF. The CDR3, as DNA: TGTGCCAGCACCGCGAATCCAGGGGGGTATGGCTACACCTTC.